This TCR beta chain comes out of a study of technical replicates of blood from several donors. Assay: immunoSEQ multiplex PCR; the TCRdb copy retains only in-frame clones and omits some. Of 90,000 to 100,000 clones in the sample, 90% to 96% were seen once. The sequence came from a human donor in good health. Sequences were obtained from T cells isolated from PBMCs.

This chain's CDR3 is CASSIDFLGGTTVAKNIQYF. The DNA for the CDR3 is TGTGCCAGTAGTATAGATTTTTTAGGGGGCACGACCGTAGCCAAAAACATTCAGTACTTC. The V call is TRBV19, the J call TRBJ2-4; 7 bases are a match to TRBD1. There are 20 residues in the CDR3. Germline V gene lookup returns CDR1 LNHDA and CDR2 SQIVND (reference sequence). V gave up 0 bases and J gave up 0 bases; unmatched junction bases: 14.